This TCR beta chain emerged from a study of blood T cell repertoires in COVID-19. Trimming removed 1 base from V and 4 bases from J; junction bases left unmatched: 2. This CDR3 comprises 15 residues. Germline CDR1 and CDR2: MNHEY and SMNVEV (reference sequence). Per the study methods: Cell counts per sample came from amplifying reference gene primers. Using immunoSEQ multiplex PCR, the repertoire was profiled, and TCRdb retains in-frame clones only, with some absent. Clonal size and the V and J genes are those of that table, whereas D and trimming came from the DNA. The sample consists of roughly 190,000 clones, around 81% of them appearing once.

The chain has TRBV27 and TRBJ1-5, with 9 nucleotides matching TRBD1. The clonotype originates from a woman aged 40 to 49 with COVID-19, enrolled during active disease. What was sequenced was peripheral blood. The DNA of the CDR3 is TGTGCCAGCAGTTTATATGGGACAGGGAATCAGCCCCAGCATTTT. Amino acids: CASSLYGTGNQPQHF.